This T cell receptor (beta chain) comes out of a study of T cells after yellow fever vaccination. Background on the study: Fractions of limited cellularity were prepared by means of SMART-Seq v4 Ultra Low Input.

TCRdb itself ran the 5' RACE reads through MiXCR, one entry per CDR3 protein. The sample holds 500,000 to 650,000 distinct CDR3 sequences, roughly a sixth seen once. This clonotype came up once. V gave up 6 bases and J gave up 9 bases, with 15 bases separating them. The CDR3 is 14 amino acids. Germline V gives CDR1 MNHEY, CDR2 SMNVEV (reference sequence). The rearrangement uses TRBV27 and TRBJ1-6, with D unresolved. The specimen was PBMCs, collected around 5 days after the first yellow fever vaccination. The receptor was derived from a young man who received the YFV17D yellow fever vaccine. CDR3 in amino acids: CASRPTQIRSPLHF. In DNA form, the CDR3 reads TGTGCCAGCAGGCCCACCCAGATTCGTTCACCCCTCCACTTT.